One sample yielded the 26 T cell receptor beta chains listed below, sequenced in a study of naive and memory T cell subsets (dated by TCRdb to 2016 to 2017). Preparation of the library involved 5' RACE. Sequencing instrument: Illumina MiSeq. The ligated cDNA was amplified by four rounds of PCR, in which nested alpha and beta constant region primers were used together with the SP2 primer. TCRdb's own reprocessing of the public reads used fastp at Q25 and MiXCR and kept productive beta chains. Duplicate CDR3 protein sequences are folded into a single record with the most common DNA and genes. Recorded for this sample are more than 50,000 distinct CDR3 sequences; 6.5% to 9% of them occurred a single time. The ten most abundant clones make up under 25% of the sample. The study reported a robust and sensitive protocol to amplify, sequence and analyze TCRs, based on 3' ligation of a UMI-containing oligonucleotide to TCR cDNA.

The receptors shown here come from a female donor in good health.

The sample holds a few counts of this clonotype. V is TRBV12-3 or TRBV12-4 and J is TRBJ2-1; 9 positions match TRBD2. The V gene end was trimmed by 7 bases and the J gene end by 7 bases; junction bases not matched to a gene: 8. The CDR3 is made up of 14 amino acids. CDR3 in amino acids: CASTPGLAENEQFF. CDR3 coding DNA: TGTGCCAGCACCCCGGGACTAGCAGAAAATGAGCAGTTCTTC.

This clonotype occurred a few times. The rearrangement uses TRBV27 and TRBJ2-1; D unresolved. The CDR3 runs 15 residues. The V and J ends lost 2 bases and 0 bases respectively, with 8 bases between them. The V gene's germline CDR1 is MNHEY and CDR2 SMNVEV (reference sequence). The CDR3 sequence: CASSLISYSYNEQFF. The DNA for the CDR3 is TGTGCCAGCAGTTTAATCTCCTACTCCTACAATGAGCAGTTCTTC.

V usage is TRBV9 and J usage is TRBJ2-1; TRBD1 might be the D (5 bases). V was clipped by 3 bases and J by 0 bases, with 7 bases between them. Germline loops: CDR1 SGDLS, CDR2 YYNGEE. This CDR3 is built from 14 residues. The CDR3, as DNA: TGTGCCAGCAGCGCGGACAACTCCTACAATGAGCAGTTCTTC. It codes for CASSADNSYNEQFF. The full variable domain, rest sourced from reference TRBV9 and TRBJ2-1, is DSGVTQTPKHLITATGQRVTLRCSPRSGDLSVYWYQQSLDQGLQFLIQYYNGEERAKGNILERFSAQQFPDLHSELNLSSLELGDSALYFCASSADNSYNEQFFGPGTRLTVL.

This clonotype was detected ten times or more. The gene calls are TRBV29-1 and TRBJ2-3; D ambiguous. The CDR3 runs 16 residues. Germline CDR1 and CDR2: SQVTM and ANQGSEA. The V end lost 0 bases, the J end lost 1 base, and 14 bases lay between the germline ends. The CDR3 DNA is TGCAGCGTTGAAGACGTGCTAAACACTGGCACAGATACGCAGTATTTT. Its translation is CSVEDVLNTGTDTQYF.

This clonotype was seen a handful of times. CDR3 DNA sequence: TGTGCCAGCAGCGTAGAGGCGGGGTACACAGATACGCAGTATTTT. Its protein product is CASSVEAGYTDTQYF. The chain recombines TRBV9 with TRBJ2-3; perhaps TRBD2 as D (6 bases). With 0 bases removed from V and 2 bases from J, the gap between germline ends came to 10 bases. Germline CDR1 reads SGDLS; CDR2 reads YYNGEE. This CDR3 spans 15 amino acids.

The rearrangement uses TRBV20-1 and TRBJ1-2; D is ambiguous. Trimming took 5 bases from V and 4 from J, leaving 14 bases between them. The V gene's germline CDR1 is DFQATT and CDR2 SNEGSKA (reference sequence). This CDR3 is 13 amino acids long. CDR3 region: CSAPKPAFYGYTF. CDR3 in DNA: TGCAGTGCTCCGAAGCCCGCATTCTATGGCTACACCTTC.

In its sample, this clonotype was seen many times. V is TRBV11-2 and J is TRBJ1-3, with D unresolved. V was pared by 0 bases and J by 5 bases, with 14 bases between. The CDR3 length is 16 residues. The germline V gene encodes CDR1 SGHAT and CDR2 FQNNGV. As DNA, the CDR3 is TGTGCCAGCAGCTTAGATATCCCGGGCGGACGAAACACCATATATTTT. Translating it yields CASSLDIPGGRNTIYF.

This clonotype was observed many times. The chain carries TRBV5-1 and TRBJ2-7, with D tentatively TRBD1 (5 bases). Germline V gene lookup returns CDR1 SGHRS and CDR2 YFSETQ. The length of the CDR3 is 15 residues. V dropped 0 bases and J dropped 0 bases, with 10 bases sitting between them. CDR3 sequence: CASSLGGARSYEQYF. CDR3 coding DNA: TGCGCCAGCAGCTTGGGGGGCGCACGCTCCTACGAGCAGTACTTC.

The chain combines TRBV27 with TRBJ2-6, with a possible D match to TRBD1 (5 bases). V lost 3 bases to trimming and J lost 3 bases, with 15 bases between them. The CDR3 runs 17 residues. Germline values: CDR1 MNHEY, CDR2 SMNVEV (reference sequence). The CDR3, as DNA: TGTGCCAGCAGTTTTAAGGGGCTTGCATTTGGGGCCAACGTCCTGACTTTC. Amino acids: CASSFKGLAFGANVLTF.

The gene calls are TRBV11-1 and TRBJ2-6; D not certain. The germline CDR1 and CDR2 sequences are SGHAT and FQDESV (reference sequence). This CDR3 has 16 amino acids. The V end was cut by 4 bases, the J end by 2 bases, with 12 bases between. CDR3 loop: CASSWGRVAGANVLTF. CDR3 coding DNA: TGTGCCAGCAGCTGGGGAAGGGTGGCTGGGGCCAACGTCCTGACTTTC.

This clonotype was recorded many times. The chain uses TRBV7-3 and TRBJ1-1; D uncertain. V lost 0 bases and J 2 bases, leaving 7 bases between the germline ends. The germline gives CDR1 SGHTA, CDR2 FQGTGA. The CDR3 runs to 14 residues. CDR3: CASSLTDVNTEAFF. CDR3 nucleotides: TGTGCCAGCAGCTTAACCGATGTTAACACTGAAGCTTTCTTT.

This clonotype has more than one count but fewer than ten. The chain uses TRBV28 and TRBJ1-2, with TRBD1 as a possible D gene (5 bases). The CDR3 loop spans 14 amino acids. The V and J ends lost 6 bases and 7 bases respectively, with 18 bases between them. Germline CDR1 and CDR2: MDHEN and SYDVKM. The CDR3 sequence: CASREIIGGPGYTF. DNA of the CDR3: TGTGCCAGCAGGGAAATCATTGGGGGTCCTGGCTACACCTTC.

This clonotype was detected only a few times. This chain links TRBV6-5 with TRBJ2-7; TRBD1 might be the D (5 bases). CDR3 size: 14 residues. Trimming cost V 5 bases and J 0 bases, with 11 bases left between them. CDR1 MNHEY and CDR2 SVGAGI come from the germline V gene. CDR3 nucleotide sequence: TGTGCCAGCAGTGAAGATGACAGCTCCTACGAGCAGTACTTC. It encodes CASSEDDSSYEQYF.

This clonotype was seen many times. V usage is TRBV27 and J usage is TRBJ2-3, with D possibly being TRBD2 (5 bases). The germline V and J ends were trimmed by 1 base and 0 bases, with 14 bases remaining between them. The CDR3 extends over 17 amino acids. The V gene's germline CDR1 is MNHEY and CDR2 SMNVEV (reference sequence). The CDR3 DNA sequence: TGTGCCAGCAGTTTATTTGAGGGCGGAACTAGCACAGATACGCAGTATTTT. Translation: CASSLFEGGTSTDTQYF.

This clonotype was picked up a small number of times. The chain has TRBV29-1 and TRBJ1-1; no clear D gene. There are 11 residues in the CDR3. Between the trimmed V and J ends, which lost 7 bases and 1 base, there was a span of 7 bases. In germline, CDR1 is SQVTM, CDR2 ANQGSEA. CDR3 protein: CSARQNTEAFF. The DNA of the CDR3 is TGCAGCGCCCGACAGAACACTGAAGCTTTCTTT.

This clonotype was counted between two and nine times. V gene TRBV4-2 combines with J gene TRBJ2-5; 7 bases match TRBD1. Germline V gives CDR1 LGHNA, CDR2 YNFKEQ. This CDR3 is built from 13 residues. Trimming took 6 bases from V and 3 from J; bases not matched to a gene: 4. The CDR3 region has the DNA TGTGCCAGCAGACAAACAGGGGAAGAGACCCAGTACTTC. This sequence encodes CASRQTGEETQYF.

This clonotype was picked up a small number of times. The chain carries TRBV3-1 and TRBJ1-2; D is possibly TRBD1 (5 bases). Germline V gene sequence: CDR1 LGHDT, CDR2 YNNKEL (reference sequence). The CDR3 length is 17 residues. Trimming pared 0 bases from V and 4 bases from J, leaving 18 bases between. CDR3 amino acids: CASSQDLPRGLVYGYTF. CDR3 DNA: TGTGCCAGCAGCCAAGATTTGCCTCGGGGGTTGGTCTATGGCTACACCTTC.

This clonotype was seen a handful of times. The rearrangement uses TRBV2 and TRBJ1-6; D remains unclear. V was cut by 8 bases and J by 0 bases, with 14 bases left in between. This CDR3 comprises 16 residues. Looked up from germline, CDR1 is SNHLY and CDR2 is FYNNEI. In nucleotides, the CDR3 is TGTGCCAGCGTGACCCAGGAGAGCTCCTATAATTCACCCCTCCACTTT. Its translation is CASVTQESSYNSPLHF.

This clonotype turned up a few times. This chain uses TRBV20-1 with TRBJ1-2; the D is unclear. This CDR3 has 14 amino acids. V lost 0 bases and J lost 4, with 12 bases in between. CDR1 and CDR2 from the germline V gene are DFQATT and SNEGSKA (reference sequence). The CDR3 nucleotides are TGCAGTGCTAGAGACTCATACAGAGCCTATGGCTACACCTTC. This encodes CSARDSYRAYGYTF.

This clonotype was detected a few times. V and J are TRBV27 and TRBJ1-1, with 7 nucleotides matching TRBD1. CDR1 MNHEY and CDR2 SMNVEV come from the germline V gene (reference sequence). The CDR3 runs 15 residues. After removal of 5 bases from V and 1 base from J, the junction contained 7 bases not matched to a gene. CDR3 in DNA: TGTGCCAGCAGTCCATACAGGGGCTCGAACACTGAAGCTTTCTTT. Amino acid sequence: CASSPYRGSNTEAFF.

This clonotype was recorded many times. The chain couples TRBV19 to TRBJ1-5; D remains unclear. Germline-derived CDR1 and CDR2 are LNHDA and SQIVND (reference sequence). This CDR3 has 15 residues. V was shortened by 3 bases and J by 0 bases, with 9 bases between the two germline ends. The CDR3 protein is CASSMAVNSNQPQHF. CDR3 DNA sequence: TGTGCCAGTAGTATGGCAGTGAATAGCAATCAGCCCCAGCATTTT.

This clonotype was observed a few times. The chain combines TRBV29-1 with TRBJ1-1, with a tentative D call TRBD1 (5 bases). Germline V CDR1 and CDR2: SQVTM, ANQGSEA. The CDR3 length is 12 residues. V was shortened by 2 bases and J by 9 bases, with 13 bases between the two germline ends. The CDR3 bases are TGCAGCGTTGAATTGGGACCGATGAAAGCTTTCTTT. It specifies CSVELGPMKAFF.

Only a few counts were recorded for this clonotype. The chain couples TRBV12-3 or TRBV12-4 to TRBJ1-4; D might be TRBD1 (6 bases). The germline V and J ends were trimmed by 5 bases and 8 bases, with 12 bases remaining between them. The length of the CDR3 is 13 residues. Here the CDR3 DNA reads TGTGCCAGCAGTAGAGACCAGGGGGAAAAACTGTTTTTT. It yields the protein CASSRDQGEKLFF.

This clonotype was seen many times. V usage is TRBV29-1 and J usage is TRBJ1-4; D call uncertain. Trimming pared 5 bases from V and 0 bases from J, leaving 7 bases between. The CDR3 runs to 13 residues. Germline V gene data show CDR1 as SQVTM and CDR2 as ANQGSEA. CDR3 sequence reads: CSVYDATNEKLFF. The CDR3 region has the DNA TGCAGCGTTTACGATGCAACTAATGAAAAACTGTTTTTT.

This clonotype was counted at least ten times. The chain uses TRBV12-3 or TRBV12-4 and TRBJ1-5, with D possibly TRBD1 on 6 matching bases. The CDR3 is 13 residues long. Trimming took off 6 bases at V and 11 bases at J, with 17 bases between the two ends. CDR3: CASRSGVKESQHF. For the CDR3, the DNA is TGTGCCAGCAGGTCAGGGGTAAAGGAGTCCCAGCATTTT.

This clonotype came up many times. The V and J genes are TRBV7-9 and TRBJ1-2; D gene uncertain. V lost 1 base and J 8 bases, leaving 8 bases between the germline ends. Germline CDR1 is SEHNR and CDR2 is FQNEAQ (reference sequence). CDR3 size: 12 residues. The CDR3 DNA is TGTGCCAGCAGCTTAGGGCCGAGAGGCTACACCTTC. Translating gives CASSLGPRGYTF.